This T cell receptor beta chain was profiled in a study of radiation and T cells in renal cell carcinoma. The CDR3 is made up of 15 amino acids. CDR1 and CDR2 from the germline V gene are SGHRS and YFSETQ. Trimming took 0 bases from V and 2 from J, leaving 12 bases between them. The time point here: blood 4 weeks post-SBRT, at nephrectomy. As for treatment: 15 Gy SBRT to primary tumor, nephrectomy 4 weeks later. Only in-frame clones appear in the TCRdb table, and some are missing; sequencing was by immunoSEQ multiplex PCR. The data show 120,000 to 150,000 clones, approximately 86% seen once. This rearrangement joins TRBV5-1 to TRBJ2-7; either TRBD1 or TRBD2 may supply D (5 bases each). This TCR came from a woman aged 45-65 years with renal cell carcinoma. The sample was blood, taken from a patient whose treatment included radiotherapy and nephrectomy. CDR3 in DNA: TGCGCCAGCAGCTTGGGAGGGCAGGGAGCCTACGAGCAGTACTTC. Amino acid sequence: CASSLGGQGAYEQYF.